This T cell receptor (beta chain) came from a study of blood T cell repertoires in COVID-19. Across the study: Sites across the United States, Italy and Spain contributed samples from acute and convalescent COVID-19. From T cells, B-cell-depleted T cells, or PBMCs came the material, which was cDNA or gDNA.

How the authors handled the data: Using reference gene primer amplification, nucleated cell counts were estimated. Profiling relied on immunoSEQ multiplex PCR, and the TCRdb table lists in-frame clones only, not all of them. That table is the source of V, J and clone size, and D and trimming were worked out from the DNA. This table has 40,000 to 60,000 clones, approximately 93% appearing once. Germline assignment: CDR1 MDHEN and CDR2 SYDVKM. This CDR3 has 13 residues. Trimming pared 3 bases from V and 6 bases from J, leaving 12 bases between. Seattle researchers signed up patients amid active infection and tracked them longitudinally.

Material: peripheral blood. The sequence derives from a man aged 55 to 70 with COVID-19, enrolled during active disease. V and J are TRBV28 and TRBJ2-7; perhaps TRBD2 as D (7 bases). CDR3: CASSFGGRREQYF. CDR3 nucleotide sequence: TGTGCCAGCAGTTTCGGGGGGCGGCGCGAGCAGTACTTC.